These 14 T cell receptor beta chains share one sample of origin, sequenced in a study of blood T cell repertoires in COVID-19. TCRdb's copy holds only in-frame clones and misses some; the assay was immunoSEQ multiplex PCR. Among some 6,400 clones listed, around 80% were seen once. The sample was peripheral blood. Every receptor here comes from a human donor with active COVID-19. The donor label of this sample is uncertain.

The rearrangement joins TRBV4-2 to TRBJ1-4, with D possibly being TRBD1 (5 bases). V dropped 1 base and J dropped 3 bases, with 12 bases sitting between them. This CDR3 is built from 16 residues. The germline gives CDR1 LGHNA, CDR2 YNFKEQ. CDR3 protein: CASSQVNEQANEKLFF. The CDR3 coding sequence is TGTGCCAGCAGCCAAGTTAACGAACAGGCTAATGAAAAACTGTTTTTT.

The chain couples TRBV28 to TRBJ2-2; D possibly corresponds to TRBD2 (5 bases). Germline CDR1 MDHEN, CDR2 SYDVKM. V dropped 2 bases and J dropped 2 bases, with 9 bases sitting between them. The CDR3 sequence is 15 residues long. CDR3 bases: TGTGCCAGCAGTTTACCAGAGGGTAACACCGGGGAGCTGTTTTTT. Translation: CASSLPEGNTGELFF. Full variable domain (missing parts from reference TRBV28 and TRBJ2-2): DVKVTQSSRYLVKRTGEKVFLECVQDMDHENMFWYRQDPGLGLRLIYFSYDVKMKEKGDIPEGYSVSREKKERFSLILESASTNQTSMYLCASSLPEGNTGELFFGEGSRLTVL.

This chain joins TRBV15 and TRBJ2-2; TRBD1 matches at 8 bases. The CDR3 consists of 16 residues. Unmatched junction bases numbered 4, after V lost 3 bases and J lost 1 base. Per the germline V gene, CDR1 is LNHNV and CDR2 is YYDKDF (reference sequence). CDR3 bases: TGTGCCACCAGCAGGACCGGGACAGGGAACACCGGGGAGCTGTTTTTT. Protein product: CATSRTGTGNTGELFF. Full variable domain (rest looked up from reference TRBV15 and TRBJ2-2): DAMVIQNPRYQVTQFGKPVTLSCSQTLNHNVMYWYQQKSSQAPKLLFHYYDKDFNNEADTPDNFQSRRPNTSFCFLDIRSPGLGDTAMYLCATSRTGTGNTGELFFGEGSRLTVL.

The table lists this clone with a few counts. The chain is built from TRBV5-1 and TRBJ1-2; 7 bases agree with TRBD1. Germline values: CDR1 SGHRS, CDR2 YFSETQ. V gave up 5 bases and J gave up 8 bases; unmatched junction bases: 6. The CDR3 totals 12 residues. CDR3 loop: CASSSDRDGYTF. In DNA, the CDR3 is TGCGCCAGCAGTTCAGACAGGGACGGCTACACCTTC.

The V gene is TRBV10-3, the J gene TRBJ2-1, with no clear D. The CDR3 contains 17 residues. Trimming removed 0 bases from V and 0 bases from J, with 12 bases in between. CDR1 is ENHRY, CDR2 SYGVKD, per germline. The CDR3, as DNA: TGTGCCATCAGTGAGTCCGACCAGGTGAGCTCCTACAATGAGCAGTTCTTC. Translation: CAISESDQVSSYNEQFF.

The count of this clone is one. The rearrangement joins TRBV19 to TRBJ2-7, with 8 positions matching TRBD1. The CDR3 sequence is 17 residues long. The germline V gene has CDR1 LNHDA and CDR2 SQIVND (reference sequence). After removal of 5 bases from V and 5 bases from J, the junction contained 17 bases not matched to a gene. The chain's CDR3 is CASSPNPGQGAKNEQYF. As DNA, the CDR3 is TGTGCCAGTAGTCCCAACCCAGGGCAGGGGGCGAAGAACGAGCAGTACTTC.

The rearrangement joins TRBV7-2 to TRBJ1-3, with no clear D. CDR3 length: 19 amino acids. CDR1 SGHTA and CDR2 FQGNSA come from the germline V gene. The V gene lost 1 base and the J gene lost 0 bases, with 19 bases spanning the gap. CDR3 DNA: TGTGCCAGCAGCTTAGTAGTGTTAGGACTGGTGAGCTCTGGAAACACCATATATTTT. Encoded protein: CASSLVVLGLVSSGNTIYF.

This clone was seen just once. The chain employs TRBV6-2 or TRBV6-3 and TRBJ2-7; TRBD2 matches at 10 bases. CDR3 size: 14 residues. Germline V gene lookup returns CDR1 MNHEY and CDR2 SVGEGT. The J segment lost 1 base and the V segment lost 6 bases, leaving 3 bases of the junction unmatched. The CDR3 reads CASSRTSGSYEQYF. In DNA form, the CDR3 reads TGTGCCAGCAGCCGGACTAGCGGATCCTACGAGCAGTACTTC.

CDR3 loop: CATSEGTYSYEQYF. The CDR3, as DNA: TGTGCCACCAGTGAGGGGACATACTCCTACGAGCAGTACTTC. This sequence joins TRBV24-1 and TRBJ2-7; D perhaps matches TRBD1 (6 bases). In germline, CDR1 is KGHDR, CDR2 SFDVKD. V lost 4 bases to trimming and J lost 0 bases, with 9 bases between them. The CDR3 has 14 residues.

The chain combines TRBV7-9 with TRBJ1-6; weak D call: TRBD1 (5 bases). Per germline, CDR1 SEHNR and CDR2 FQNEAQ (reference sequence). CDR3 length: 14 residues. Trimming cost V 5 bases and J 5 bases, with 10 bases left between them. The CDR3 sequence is CASSLGGDNSPLHF. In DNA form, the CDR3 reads TGTGCCAGCAGCCTGGGGGGAGATAATTCACCCCTCCACTTT.

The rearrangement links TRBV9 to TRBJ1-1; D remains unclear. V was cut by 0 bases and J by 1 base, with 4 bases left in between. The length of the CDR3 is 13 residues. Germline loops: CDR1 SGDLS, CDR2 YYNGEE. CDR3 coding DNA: TGTGCCAGCAGCGTAGTCAGGAACACTGAAGCTTTCTTT. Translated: CASSVVRNTEAFF.

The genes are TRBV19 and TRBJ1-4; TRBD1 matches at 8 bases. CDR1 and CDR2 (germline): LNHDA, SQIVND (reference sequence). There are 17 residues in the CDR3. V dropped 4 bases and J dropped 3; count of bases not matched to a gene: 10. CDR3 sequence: CASSRSWTGLANEKLFF. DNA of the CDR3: TGTGCCAGTAGTAGATCTTGGACAGGGCTAGCTAATGAAAAACTGTTTTTT.

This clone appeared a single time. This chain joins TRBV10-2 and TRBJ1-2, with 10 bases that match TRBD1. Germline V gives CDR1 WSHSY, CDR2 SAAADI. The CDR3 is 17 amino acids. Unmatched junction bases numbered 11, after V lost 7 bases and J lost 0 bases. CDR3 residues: CASTQGQGYRANYGYTF. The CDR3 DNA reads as TGCGCCAGCACCCAGGGACAGGGGTATCGAGCTAACTATGGCTACACCTTC.

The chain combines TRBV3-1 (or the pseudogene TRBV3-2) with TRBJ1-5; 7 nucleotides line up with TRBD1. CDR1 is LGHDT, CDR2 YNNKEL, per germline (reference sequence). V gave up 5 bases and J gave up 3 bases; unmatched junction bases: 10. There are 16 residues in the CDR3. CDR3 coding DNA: TGTGCCAGCAGCTCCGGGACAGTGACGGTCAATCAGCCCCAGCATTTT. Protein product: CASSSGTVTVNQPQHF.